This T cell receptor (beta chain) was captured in a study of CD8+CD57+ T cells in acquired aplastic anemia. According to the study, genomic DNA was the template for TCR beta VDJ and CDR3 profiling. Via MiXCR, TCRdb re-called the reads, giving one row per CDR3 protein. The sample has 150,000 to 200,000 distinct CDR3 sequences, roughly three fifths seen once. Previously, flow cytometry had revealed CD8+CD57+ cell expansion in the patients chosen for sequencing. Every patient had severe acquired aplastic anemia. There was no therapy given to any patient before the blood sampling took place. Note on this clonotype: Its antigen is not known.

Study-wide findings and caveats: Significant differences in CD8+ Simpson's diversity were not observed between patients and controls. The same twenty-nine CD8+ CDR3 sequences occurred in patients and in controls.

Sequencing was done on a sample of sorted CD4+, CD8+, or CD8+CD57+ T cells (not recorded which) from PBMCs. The TCR sequence derives from a human donor with aplastic anemia.

The CDR3 DNA sequence: TGTGCCAGCACGTTAGGGGGTTGGGCAGATACGCAGTATTTT. It is translated as CASTLGGWADTQYF. The genes are TRBV19 and TRBJ2-3; TRBD1 might be the D (6 bases). Per the germline V gene, CDR1 is LNHDA and CDR2 is SQIVND (reference sequence). V was shortened by 9 bases and J by 4 bases, with 17 bases between the two germline ends. The CDR3 consists of 14 residues.